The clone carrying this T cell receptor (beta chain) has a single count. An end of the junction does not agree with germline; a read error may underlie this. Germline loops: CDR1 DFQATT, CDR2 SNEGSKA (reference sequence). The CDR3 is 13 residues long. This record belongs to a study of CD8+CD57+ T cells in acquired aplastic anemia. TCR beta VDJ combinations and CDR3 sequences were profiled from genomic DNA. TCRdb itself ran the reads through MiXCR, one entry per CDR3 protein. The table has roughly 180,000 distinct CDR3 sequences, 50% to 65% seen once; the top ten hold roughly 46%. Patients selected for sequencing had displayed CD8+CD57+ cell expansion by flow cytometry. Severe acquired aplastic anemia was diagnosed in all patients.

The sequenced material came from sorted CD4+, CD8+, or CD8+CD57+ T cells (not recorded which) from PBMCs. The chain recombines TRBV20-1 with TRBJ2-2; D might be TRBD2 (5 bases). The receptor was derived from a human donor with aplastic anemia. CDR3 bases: TGCAGTGCTAGAGCAGTAGGCACCGGGAAGCTGTTTTTT. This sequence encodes CSARAVGTGKLFF.